Described below is a single T cell receptor beta chain sequence and its context. What it binds is not known. V lost 11 bases and J 1 base, leaving 21 bases between the germline ends. Germline V lookup: CDR1 ENHRY, CDR2 SYGVKD. The CDR3 is 15 residues long. Genomic DNA, serving as template, underwent TCR beta VDJ and CDR3 profiling. TCRdb recomputed calls from the reads with MiXCR, one row per CDR3 protein. This table holds roughly 81,000 distinct CDR3 sequences, about half found once. The data belong to a study of CD8+CD57+ T cells in acquired aplastic anemia. Across the whole study: The study obtained an average of roughly 3 ug of DNA from sorted CD4+ and CD8+ cells. For CD4+ cells, healthy donors had an average of about 11 million reads.

Whole-study findings and limits: About 27 shared CD8+ CDR3s appeared highly expressed within patients' immunodominant clones.

Sequenced input: sorted CD4+, CD8+, or CD8+CD57+ T cells (not recorded which) from PBMCs. The V call is TRBV10-3, the J call TRBJ2-7; D perhaps matches TRBD1 (6 bases). The sequence came from a human donor in good health, serving as a control. This CDR3 is CAGSWGTDSSYEQYF. For the CDR3, the DNA is TGTGCCGGCAGCTGGGGGACGGACAGTTCCTACGAGCAGTACTTC.